The text below deals with one T cell receptor (beta chain). What antigen it recognizes has not been identified. No clone much larger than this one lies a single base away; base qualities are absent. These data originate in a study of cytomegalovirus exposure and HLA in healthy donors (dated by TCRdb to the late 2010s). Some background on the complete study: In an earlier analysis of under 600 of the donors, approximately 300 Gb of sequence data and 100 million or so unique TCR beta sequences from roughly 180 million T cells were reported. Approximately 300 gigabases of sequencing data and tens of millions of unique TCR sequences were included in an early release covering several hundred HLA-typed donors. Of the 300 to 450 genotyped donors, roughly 85% fell in the genetic ancestry cluster associated with self-reported Caucasian donors. The study aimed to test whether signatures of past pathogen exposure could be identified by cataloging public T cell receptors. The study profiled the T cell repertoires of about 720 subjects by immunosequencing and related them to cytomegalovirus serostatus. Besides the first cohort of about 730 subjects, a separate validation cohort made up of around 120 different subjects was used. To predict cytomegalovirus infection status, the study combined high-throughput TCR immunosequencing, statistical association of individual TCRs with disease status, and machine learning. In a later analysis, previously published TCR beta repertoires from 670 or so donors were re-analyzed and high-resolution HLA genotyping was added so that TCR occurrence patterns could be studied. The later analysis used no new phenotypic data to find candidate immune exposures, relying instead on TCR beta sequences and their occurrence across donors. An earlier analysis of 500 to 750 of the donors applied high-throughput TCR beta sequencing to assess whether each TCR beta V gene segment acted as functional or pseudogenic. Donor age, sex, ethnicity and CMV serostatus were compiled alongside the repertoire data. In a later genetic analysis, genome-wide SNP genotypes for about three fifths of the roughly 670 donors were used, and that subset was treated as a discovery cohort. Every discovery cohort repertoire had been produced on one sequencing platform. HLA typing covered class I and class II loci at four-digit resolution. Typing coverage differed by locus: A, B, C, DRB1 and DQB1 were typed in roughly 620-640 donors, DQA1 in approximately 520, DPA1 in some 570, and DPB1 in roughly 470. Roughly five DR-DQ haplotypes were treated as single units for association and clustering because of strong linkage in the cohort. Among around 400 genotyped donors of the cohort, an average of around 240,000 unique TCR beta nucleotide sequences were sequenced per donor, roughly a sixth of them non-productive.

Spanning cysteine to phenylalanine, the CDR3 consists of 15 amino acids. CDR3 DNA is the only sequence kept; it has 45 bases, read in frame from the first base. Based on the germline V gene, the CDR1 and CDR2 sequences are KGHSH and LQKENI. V drops 0 bases and J drops 2 bases, leaving 8 bases in between. The method was the immunoSEQ multiplex PCR assay. A mixture of 60 forward primers for TCR Vbeta segments and 13 reverse primers for TCR Jbeta segments was used in the multiplex PCR. A multiplex PCR assay on genomic DNA amplified the CDR3 region of rearranged TCR beta genes. The Illumina HiSeq System was used to sequence the amplified TCR beta libraries as 87-base-pair reads. Regarding the original processing steps: In a later analysis, around 80 million unique TCR beta chains were counted across the approximately 670 repertoires, and some 10 million of these chains were shared by at least two donors. Raw reads were error-corrected and collapsed into unique sequences with a nearest-neighbor algorithm that merged closely related sequences to remove PCR and sequencing errors. To assign V, D and J gene segments, CDR3 sequences were aligned to IMGT reference sequences. Each retained sequence needed at least a six-nucleotide match to both a V gene segment and a J gene segment. Rearrangements were classified as productive when the CDR3 lacked stop codons and remained in frame with V and J, and all other rearrangements were classified as non-productive. Following IMGT convention, CDR3 was defined as the stretch from the second conserved V-encoded cysteine to the conserved J-encoded phenylalanine. The earlier analysis of around 640 of the donors excluded sequences that lacked an unambiguous match to a single V gene segment. In an earlier analysis of around 590 of the donors, a V segment was called functional when productive rearrangements were above 56.7%, and segregating when the standard deviation between donors exceeded 5%. A statistical classification framework was built to diagnose cytomegalovirus status from the catalog of TCR beta chain sequences. A later analysis assigned V and J genes by comparing TCR nucleotide sequences with IMGT/GENE-DB human TR gene sequences. Using the TCRdist pipeline, a later analysis assigned CDR3 sequences along with most-parsimonious VDJ recombination scenarios. A later analysis defined each TCR beta chain by its CDR3 amino acid sequence plus V-gene family, and excluded reads lacking a unique V-gene family. A later analysis removed roughly 590 highly shared, low-generation-probability nucleotide sequences to deal with suspected cross-contamination and a sequencing artifact. In a later analysis, a clonal expansion index for each public chain was calculated from normalized within-repertoire ranks of inferred template counts. A later analysis computed generation probabilities with a VDJ recombination model fitted to out-of-frame rearrangements, and checked the results against IGoR. A later analysis scored TCR-TCR, TCR-HLA and TCR-CMV co-occurrence with hypergeometric tests, applying a repertoire-size bias correction to TCR pairs. To estimate false discovery rates, a later analysis permuted the HLA or CMV assignments 20 times. In a later analysis, co-occurring TCRs were grouped using DBSCAN, with TCRdist sequence similarity added in when clustering inside HLA-allele-positive subsets. Co-occurrence clustering excluded repertoires with fewer than 30,000 or more than 120,000 public chains, plus five with anomalous nucleotide sharing. TCRdb carries this immuneACCESS record with in-frame sequences only. Its versions omit some clonotypes, under half of them owing to an unresolved V gene in the studies checked, with the rest unexplained. V, J and clone size reflect that table, while D and trimming were determined from the DNA. This sample has roughly 110,000 clones in its table, and roughly four fifths of those were observed once. Together, the top ten hold about 1.6% of the sample.

General findings and caveats noted by the study authors: The presence/absence analyses assumed that sequencing depth was roughly uniform across donors, and that assumption may not be true. A further reported finding was that TCR beta sequences accurately predicted the HLA-A and HLA-B alleles for most subjects in the first cohort. The study listed 150 to 200 TCR beta chains as associated with cytomegalovirus. Because HLA typing was missing for some donors at each locus, association tests included only the typed subset. In a later analysis, HLA-associated TCR beta chains were found to be more clonally expanded and to have lower generation probabilities than equally common non-associated chains. The earlier analysis of some 540 of the donors excluded roughly 16 rarely observed V segments, including chromosome 9 orphons, because counts were too low. Linkage disequilibrium might explain the correlated functional status among segregating V segments, but an unknown experimental factor could not be ruled out. In an earlier analysis of approximately 600 of the donors, most TCR beta V segments were observed in productive rearrangements about 87% or about 30% of the time, broadly matching IMGT annotations. According to a later genetic analysis, donors in an Asian-associated ancestry cluster had fewer N-insertions in productive TCRs than the roughly 660-donor mean. The classifier was reported to diagnose cytomegalovirus status with high specificity and sensitivity in both the original and validation cohorts. In a later analysis, most CMV-associated TCR beta chains were found to appear HLA-restricted, with HLA associations seemingly driven largely by CMV exposure. In a later analysis, some 18,000 TCR beta sequences were associated with specific HLA alleles at a false discovery rate of 0.05. In this cohort, only TCR beta chains were sequenced, and detectable features were limited by the absence of alpha or paired-chain data. According to a later analysis, TCR association rates differed among HLA loci, with DRB1 alleles showing the most associated TCRs and HLA-C alleles showing the fewest. The sequencing pipeline was judged likely to have produced a cluster of highly shared sequence variants as a technical artifact. According to the authors, the approach could potentially be generalized to other disease states and immunological phenotypes. V-gene and J-gene trimming of TCR beta chains was associated with a missense DCLRE1C variant in a later genetic analysis, and the association was replicated in an independent cohort. In vitro tests confirmed that a few of the cytomegalovirus-associated TCR beta chains recognize cytomegalovirus antigens. According to a later analysis, parvovirus B19, influenza, CMV and Epstein-Barr virus appeared linked to several top co-occurrence clusters. Some IMGT-functional V segments, including TRBV6-2 and TRBV6-3, could not be told apart with the 87-base-pair reads, so those segments were excluded. Assigning TCR associations to individual alleles was difficult when HLA alleles, especially DR and DQ, strongly co-occurred. CMV serostatus was the only immune exposure information available for the cohort. While some public TCRs were present in many individuals, most TCR sequences turned up only very rarely across donors.

In total, approximately 700 healthy bone marrow donors made up the cohort. Cohort members were all nominally healthy when sampled, although unrecorded immune exposures were likely present. The donor was CMV seronegative and was included in the group of 352 seronegative cohort members. A peripheral blood sample was collected from each donor, and TCR beta sequencing was performed on peripheral blood mononuclear cells. Genomic DNA extraction from the blood cell samples was performed with the Qiagen DNeasy Blood Extraction Kit. This sequence was found in a man aged 50-59 years in good health and CMV-seronegative. The sequence joins TRBV18 to TRBJ1-3, and possibly TRBD1, on 5 matching bases. Sequenced: PBMCs. At the DNA level, the sequence is TGTGCCAGCTCACCACCAAAAGGGGCTGGAAACACCATATATTTT. Translated, it gives CASSPPKGAGNTIYF.